This section outlines one T cell receptor beta chain sequence together with its context. Antigen: not known. Per germline, CDR1 DFQATT and CDR2 SNEGSKA (reference sequence). Trimming took 2 bases from V and 2 from J, leaving 18 bases between them. The CDR3 contains 16 residues. These data originate in a study of T cell repertoires in cytomegalovirus infection. Study-level findings and limits: HLA-C-restricted, CMV-specific TCR beta clonotypes were dominant ex vivo. Summed public TCR beta family frequency identified CMV carriers bearing the relevant HLA.

TCRdb used MiXCR to reprocess the reads, holding one entry per CDR3 protein. The sample gives hundreds of thousands of distinct CDR3 sequences, less than 20% of which show up once; roughly 9% is in the top ten. The chain couples TRBV20-1 to TRBJ1-2; the D gene is possibly TRBD1 (5 bases). Material for sequencing was PBMCs. The receptor comes from a human donor in good health (CMV status not recorded). Some clones in this sample may be carry-over from other donors' samples. The CDR3 spells CSARRGSYSGNYGYTF. For the CDR3, the DNA is TGCAGTGCTAGAAGGGGCAGCTACAGCGGGAACTATGGCTACACCTTC.